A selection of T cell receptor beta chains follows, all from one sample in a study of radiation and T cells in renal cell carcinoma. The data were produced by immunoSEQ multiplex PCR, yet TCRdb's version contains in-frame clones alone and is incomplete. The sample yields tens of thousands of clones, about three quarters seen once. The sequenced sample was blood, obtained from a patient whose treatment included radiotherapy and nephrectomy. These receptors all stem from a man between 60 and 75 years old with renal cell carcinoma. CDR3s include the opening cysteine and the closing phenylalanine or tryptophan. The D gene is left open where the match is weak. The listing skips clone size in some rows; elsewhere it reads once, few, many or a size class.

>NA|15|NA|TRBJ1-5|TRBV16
TGTGCCAGCAGCCGATTGCAGGGAAAGGTTCAGCCCCAGCATTTT
CASSRLQGKVQPQHF
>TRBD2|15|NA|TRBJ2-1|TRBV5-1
TGCGCCAGCAGCTTTAGGCTAGCGGGAGTCAATGAGCAGTTCTTC
CASSFRLAGVNEQFF
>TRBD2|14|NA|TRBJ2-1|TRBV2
TGTGCCAGCAGCGGGACTAGCGGGATAAATGAGCAGTTCTTC
CASSGTSGINEQFF
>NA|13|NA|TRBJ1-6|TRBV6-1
TGTGCCAGCAGTGAGCGGTTTAATTCACCCCTCCACTTT
CASSERFNSPLHF
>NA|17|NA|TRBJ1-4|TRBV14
TGTGCCAGCAGCCCTGCGAGGAATGTATGGGGTAATGAAAAACTGTTTTTT
CASSPARNVWGNEKLFF
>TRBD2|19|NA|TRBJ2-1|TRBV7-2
TGTGCCAGCAGCTTAGGGGATAGCGGGGGGAAGGGCTCCTACAATGAGCAGTTCTTC
CASSLGDSGGKGSYNEQFF
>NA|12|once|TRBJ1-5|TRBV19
TGTGCCAGTAGTATGCTCAATCAGCCCCAGCATTTT
CASSMLNQPQHF
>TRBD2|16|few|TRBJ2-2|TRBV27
TGTGCCAGCAGTCCGAGCGGGGGCCATAACACCGGGGAGCTGTTTTTT
CASSPSGGHNTGELFF
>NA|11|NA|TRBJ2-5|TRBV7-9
TGTGCCAGCAGCTTAAAAGAGACCCAGTACTTC
CASSLKETQYF
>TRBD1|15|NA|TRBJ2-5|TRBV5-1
TGCGCCAGCAGCTTGGGGACAGGCCTCCGGGAGACCCAGTACTTC
CASSLGTGLRETQYF
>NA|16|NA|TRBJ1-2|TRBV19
TGTGCCAGTAGTATAGATTCATGGGACCCAGGGTATGGCTACACCTTC
CASSIDSWDPGYGYTF
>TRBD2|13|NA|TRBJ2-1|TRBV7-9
TGTGCCAGCAGCTTAGAAGTGGGAGGGAAACAGTTCTTC
CASSLEVGGKQFF
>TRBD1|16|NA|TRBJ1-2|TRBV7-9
TGTGCCAGCAGTCTGGAGAGGGGGCTCCGTGAGGGTGGCTACACCTTC
CASSLERGLREGGYTF
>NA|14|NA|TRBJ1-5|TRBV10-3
TGTGCCATCAGTGAGGAAACAGGGTCCCAGCCCCAGCATTTT
CAISEETGSQPQHF
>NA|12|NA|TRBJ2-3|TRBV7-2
TGTGCCAGCAGCTTAGGGGGCGGGGGCCTGAATTTT
CASSLGGGGLNF
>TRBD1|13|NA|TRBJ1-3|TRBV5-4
TGTGCCAGCAGCACCACAGGGGTGGACACCATATATTTT
CASSTTGVDTIYF
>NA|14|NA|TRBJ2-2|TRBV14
TGTGCCAGCAGCCAAGTTTGGGCCACCGGGGAGCTGTTTTTT
CASSQVWATGELFF
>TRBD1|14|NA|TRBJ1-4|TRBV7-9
TGTGCCAGCAGCGCCGGGACAGGGAATGAAAAACTGTTTTTT
CASSAGTGNEKLFF
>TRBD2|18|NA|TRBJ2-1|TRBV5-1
TGCGCCAGCAGCTCAGGGACTAGCGGGGAAATCTCCTACAATGAGCAGTTCTTC
CASSSGTSGEISYNEQFF
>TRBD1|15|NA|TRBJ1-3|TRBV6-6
TGTGCCAGCAGTGCCGGGACAGGGGGCGGAAACACCATATATTTT
CASSAGTGGGNTIYF
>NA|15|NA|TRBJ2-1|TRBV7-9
TGTGCCAGCAGCCTGAGAGGGGACTCGACCCATGAGCAGTTCTTC
CASSLRGDSTHEQFF
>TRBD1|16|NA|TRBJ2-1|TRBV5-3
TGTGCCAGAAATCCCCTCCCGGGACAGGGGGCAAATGAGCAGTTCTTC
CARNPLPGQGANEQFF
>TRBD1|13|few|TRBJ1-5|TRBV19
TGTGCCAGTAGTGTCAACAGGGGACAGCCCCAGCATTTT
CASSVNRGQPQHF
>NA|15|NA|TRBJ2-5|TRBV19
TGTGCCAGTAGTATAGCGGACAGCAACCAAGAGACCCAGTACTTC
CASSIADSNQETQYF
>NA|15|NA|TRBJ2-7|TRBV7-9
TGTGCCAGCAGCTACTCGGGGCTTGGGGGCTACGAGCAGTACTTC
CASSYSGLGGYEQYF
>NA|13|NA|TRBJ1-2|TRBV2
TGTGCCAGCAGTCCCGATACTAACTATGGCTACACCTTC
CASSPDTNYGYTF